A selection of T cell receptor beta chains follows, all from one sample in a study of cytomegalovirus exposure and HLA in healthy donors. The repertoire was sequenced with immunoSEQ multiplex PCR; TCRdb's copy has only in-frame clones and lacks some. This sample has around 150,000 clones, with 82% found just once. Sequenced: PBMCs. The receptors derive from a young man in good health and CMV-seropositive. CDR3s include the opening cysteine and the closing phenylalanine or tryptophan. D genes are given only for firm matches. The size field is filled for only some rows; it gives once, few, many or a size class.

j_gene | d_gene | abundance | len | v_gene | CDR3nt | CDR3aa
TRBJ2-4 | . | . | 14 | TRBV19 | TGTGCCAGTAAGGAAGGGGCCCCCAAAAACATTCAGTACTTC | CASKEGAPKNIQYF
TRBJ1-3 | . | . | 15 | TRBV2 | TGTGCCAGCAGTCCCTCGGGAGGGGTAGGAAACACCATATATTTT | CASSPSGGVGNTIYF
TRBJ1-4 | . | . | 13 | TRBV9 | TGTGCCAGCAGCGTAGAGCCGGGTGAAAAACTGTTTTTT | CASSVEPGEKLFF
TRBJ2-7 | . | . | 14 | TRBV4-1 | TGCGCCAGCAGCCAAGAAGCGCAGCCCTACGAGCAGTACTTC | CASSQEAQPYEQYF
TRBJ2-2 | . | . | 15 | TRBV11-1 | TGTGCCACCCGACTCCGGGACACCTACACCGGGGAGCTGTTTTTT | CATRLRDTYTGELFF
TRBJ1-2 | TRBD1 | . | 16 | TRBV5-6 | TGTGCCAGCAGCTTCCCTCGACAGGGGTTTAACTATGGCTACACCTTC | CASSFPRQGFNYGYTF
TRBJ2-7 | . | once | 16 | TRBV6-5 | TGTGCCAGCAGTTACTCCGGTGCCCGTCTCTCCTACGAGCAGTACTTC | CASSYSGARLSYEQYF
TRBJ1-4 | TRBD1 | . | 15 | TRBV10-3 | TGTGCCATCAGTGAGGGGACAGGGAGTAGTGAAAAACTGTTTTTT | CAISEGTGSSEKLFF
TRBJ2-1 | TRBD2 | . | 15 | TRBV7-2 | TGTGCCAGCAGCCTCCAAACTAGCGGGGGAGGTGAGCAGTTCTTC | CASSLQTSGGGEQFF
TRBJ2-7 | TRBD1 | . | 15 | TRBV6-1 | TGTGCCAGCAGAGGGGACAGGGAAAGCTCCTACGAGCAGTACTTC | CASRGDRESSYEQYF
TRBJ2-4 | . | . | 17 | TRBV21-1 | . | CASSKVGQGAPKLIQYF
TRBJ1-5 | TRBD1 | . | 14 | TRBV2 | TGTGCCAGCAGCGGGGACAGGGGAGATCAGCCCCAGCATTTT | CASSGDRGDQPQHF
TRBJ1-2 | . | . | 14 | TRBV5-4 | TGTGCCAGCAGCTTAGGGACAATAAACTATGGCTACACCTTC | CASSLGTINYGYTF
TRBJ2-2 | TRBD1 | . | 15 | TRBV6-6 | TGTGCCAGCAGCCCGGACAGGGCGAACACCGGGGAGCTGTTTTTT | CASSPDRANTGELFF
TRBJ2-5 | TRBD2 | . | 16 | TRBV4-1 | TGCGCCAGCAGCCAACCCACTAGCGGGGGGAGGGAGACCCAGTACTTC | CASSQPTSGGRETQYF
TRBJ2-7 | . | . | 16 | TRBV6-5 | TGTGCCAGCAGTTACTCGTATAGGGGTAGCTCCTACGAGCAGTACTTC | CASSYSYRGSSYEQYF
TRBJ1-2 | TRBD1 | few | 16 | TRBV4-1 | TGCGCCACCATGGAATTTGGGACAGGGACTAACTATGGCTACACCTTC | CATMEFGTGTNYGYTF
TRBJ2-1 | TRBD2 | . | 15 | TRBV29-1 | TGCAGCTCACCGGGACTAGCGGGGCTGTACAATGAGCAGTTCTTC | CSSPGLAGLYNEQFF
TRBJ2-2 | . | . | 16 | TRBV9 | TGTGCCAGCAGCGTAGGAGCCGGGGGGAACACCGGGGAGCTGTTTTTT | CASSVGAGGNTGELFF
TRBJ2-7 | TRBD2 | . | 15 | TRBV18 | TGTGCCAGCTCAAGGACTAGCGGGAGAGAGTACGAGCAGTACTTC | CASSRTSGREYEQYF
TRBJ1-1 | TRBD1 | . | 15 | TRBV11-2 | TGTGCCAGCAGCTTAGCCCGGACAGGGGTCACTGAAGCTTTCTTT | CASSLARTGVTEAFF
TRBJ1-1 | TRBD1 | . | 17 | TRBV11-3 | TGTGCCAGCAGCCCAGACCCAAAACGGACAGGCCCCAAGGAAGCTTTCTTT | CASSPDPKRTGPKEAFF
TRBJ1-2 | . | . | 14 | TRBV5-5 | TGTGCCAGTCTAAGACGTGCGAGGGACTATGGCTACACCTTC | CASLRRARDYGYTF
TRBJ2-1 | TRBD2 | . | 17 | TRBV10-1 | TGCGCCAGCAGTGAGTCGTCAATAGCGGGGCCCTACAATGAGCAGTTCTTC | CASSESSIAGPYNEQFF
TRBJ1-2 | TRBD1 | . | 13 | TRBV27 | TGTGCCAGCAGTTGGACAGGGGACTATGGCTACACCTTC | CASSWTGDYGYTF
TRBJ2-7 | . | . | 15 | TRBV27 | TGTGCCAGCACCCTCGCTGGCGGGGGCCCCTACGAGCAGTACTTC | CASTLAGGGPYEQYF
TRBJ1-2 | TRBD1 | . | 13 | TRBV6-1 | TGTGCCAGCAGGGGGACAGGGGCGGAAGGCTACACCTTC | CASRGTGAEGYTF
TRBJ2-1 | . | few | 15 | TRBV5-1 | TGCGCCAGCAGCTCTACAGGGTACTCCTACAATGAGCAGTTCTTC | CASSSTGYSYNEQFF
TRBJ1-5 | . | once | 16 | TRBV19 | TGTGCCAGTACTCATGCGGGGGTGGGAAGCAATCAGCCCCAGCATTTT | CASTHAGVGSNQPQHF
TRBJ2-5 | . | . | 11 | TRBV19 | TGTGCCACTTCAGGAGGGGAGACCCAGTACTTC | CATSGGETQYF
TRBJ1-1 | . | . | 13 | TRBV27 | TGTGCCAGTAGAGATCCAGGGGTTACTGAAGCTTTCTTT | CASRDPGVTEAFF
TRBJ1-4 | TRBD1 | . | 13 | TRBV29-1 | TGCAGCGGAAGGGACAGGGGGTCTGAAAAACTGTTTTTT | CSGRDRGSEKLFF
TRBJ2-1 | . | . | 15 | TRBV19 | TGTGCCAGTAGTACTTACGGGAGCTCCTACAATGAGCAGTTCTTC | CASSTYGSSYNEQFF
TRBJ2-3 | TRBD2 | . | 21 | TRBV7-7 | TGTGCCAGCAGTCCTGACTCCCCCCACTCGCGACTAGCGGGGGGCGAAGTGGCGCAGTATTTT | CASSPDSPHSRLAGGEVAQYF
TRBJ1-1 | . | once | 15 | TRBV7-9 | TGTGCCAGCAGCTTAGTCGGGGGGCGGATCACTGAAGCTTTCTTT | CASSLVGGRITEAFF
TRBJ2-2 | TRBD2 | . | 18 | TRBV7-9 | TGTGCCAGCAGCTCTAGGCTGGCTAGCGGGAGTGACACCGGGGAGCTGTTTTTT | CASSSRLASGSDTGELFF
TRBJ2-2 | . | . | 14 | TRBV6-5 | TGTGCCAGCAGCTCCATCACTAGTCTCCGGGAGCTGTTTTTT | CASSSITSLRELFF
TRBJ2-5 | TRBD1 | . | 14 | TRBV6-5 | TGTGCCAGCAGTCGGGACAGCGCAACTCGGGCCCAGTACTTC | CASSRDSATRAQYF
TRBJ1-1 | . | . | 13 | TRBV10-1 | TGCGCCAGCAGTGAGTCCAGTAACACTGAAGCTTTCTTT | CASSESSNTEAFF
TRBJ2-2 | TRBD2 | many | 15 | TRBV2 | TGTGCCAGCAGAAGACTAGCGGGAGATAGCGGGGAGCTGTTTTTT | CASRRLAGDSGELFF
TRBJ2-7 | . | . | 15 | TRBV4-1 | TGCGCCAGCAGCCCACCATTGCGGGCACCCTACGAGCAGTACTTC | CASSPPLRAPYEQYF
TRBJ1-5 | . | . | 13 | TRBV23-1 | TGCGCCAGCAGTCCCAATAGCAATCAGCCCCAGCATTTT | CASSPNSNQPQHF
TRBJ1-2 | TRBD1 | . | 15 | TRBV5-6 | TGTGCCAGCAGCTTGGCGGGCAGGGGGGTAGGTGGCTACACCTTC | CASSLAGRGVGGYTF
TRBJ2-3 | . | . | 13 | TRBV10-3 | TGTGCCATCACGGGGGTTTACACAGATACGCAGTATTTT | CAITGVYTDTQYF
TRBJ2-3 | . | once | 14 | TRBV5-5 | TGTGCCAGCAGCTTGAGCCAGCGTAAAGATACGCAGTATTTT | CASSLSQRKDTQYF
TRBJ2-1 | TRBD1 | . | 13 | TRBV6-5 | TGTGCCAGCAGCGGTCAACAGGGGCGTGAGCAGTTCTTC | CASSGQQGREQFF
TRBJ1-1 | TRBD1 | . | 14 | TRBV12-5 | TGTGCTAGTGGCCTGGACAGGGCGCTAACTGAAGCTTTCTTT | CASGLDRALTEAFF
TRBJ1-2 | . | . | 14 | TRBV7-2 | TGTGCCAGCAGCTTAGCAGGGGTCAATTATGGCTACACCTTC | CASSLAGVNYGYTF
TRBJ2-6 | . | once | 17 | TRBV18 | TGTGCCAGCTCACCAAAGGGAGCCCTCTCTGGGGCCAACGTCCTGACTTTC | CASSPKGALSGANVLTF
TRBJ2-7 | . | . | 12 | TRBV5-4 | TGTGCCAGCAGCTTGGTTGAGGGCGAGCAGTACTTC | CASSLVEGEQYF
TRBJ2-1 | TRBD2 | . | 15 | TRBV5-1 | TGCGCCAGCAGCGGGGGACTAGCGGTTTACAATGAGCAGTTCTTC | CASSGGLAVYNEQFF
TRBJ1-2 | . | . | 16 | TRBV18 | TGTGCCAGCTCCCCCTCGGGCCTAGCTGAAACCTATGGCTACACCTTC | CASSPSGLAETYGYTF
TRBJ1-5 | . | once | 11 | TRBV19 | TGTGCCAGTAGTATAGGTAGCACCCAGCATTTT | CASSIGSTQHF